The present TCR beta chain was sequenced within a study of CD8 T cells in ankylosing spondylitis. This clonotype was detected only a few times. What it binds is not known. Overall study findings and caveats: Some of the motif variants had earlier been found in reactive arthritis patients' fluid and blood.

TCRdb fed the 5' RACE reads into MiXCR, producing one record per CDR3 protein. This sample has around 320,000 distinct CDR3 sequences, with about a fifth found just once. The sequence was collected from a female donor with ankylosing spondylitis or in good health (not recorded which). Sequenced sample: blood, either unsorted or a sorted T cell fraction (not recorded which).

DNA for the CDR3: TGTGCCAGCAGAACGCAGGGAATGGTTAACACCATATATTTT. It specifies CASRTQGMVNTIYF. This sequence joins TRBV6-1 and TRBJ1-3, with D possibly TRBD1 on 5 matching bases. This CDR3 comprises 14 residues. CDR1 is MNHNS, CDR2 SASEGT, per germline. Trimming removed 6 bases from V and 7 bases from J, with 16 bases in between.